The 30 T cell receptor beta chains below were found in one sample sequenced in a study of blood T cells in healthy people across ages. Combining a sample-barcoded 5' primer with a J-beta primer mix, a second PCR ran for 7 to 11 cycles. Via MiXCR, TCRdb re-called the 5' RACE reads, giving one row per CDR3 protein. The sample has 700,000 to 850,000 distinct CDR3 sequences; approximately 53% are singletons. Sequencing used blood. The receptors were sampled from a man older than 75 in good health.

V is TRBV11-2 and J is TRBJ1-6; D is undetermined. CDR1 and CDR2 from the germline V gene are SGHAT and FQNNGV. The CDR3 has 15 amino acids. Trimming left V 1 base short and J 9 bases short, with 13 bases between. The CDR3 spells CASSLAPIVGSPLHF. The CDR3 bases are TGTGCCAGCAGCTTAGCCCCCATCGTGGGTTCACCCCTCCACTTT. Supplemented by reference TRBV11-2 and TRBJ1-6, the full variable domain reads EAGVAQSPRYKIIEKRQSVAFWCNPISGHATLYWYQQILGQGPKLLIQFQNNGVVDDSQLPKDRFSAERLKGVDSTLKIQPAKLEDSAVYLCASSLAPIVGSPLHFGNGTRLTVT.

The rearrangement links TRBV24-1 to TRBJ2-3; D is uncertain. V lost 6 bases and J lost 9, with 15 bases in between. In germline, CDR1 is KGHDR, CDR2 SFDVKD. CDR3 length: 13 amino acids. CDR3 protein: CATSPGPISTQYF. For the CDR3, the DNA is TGTGCCACCAGTCCGGGCCCTATTTCCACGCAGTATTTT.

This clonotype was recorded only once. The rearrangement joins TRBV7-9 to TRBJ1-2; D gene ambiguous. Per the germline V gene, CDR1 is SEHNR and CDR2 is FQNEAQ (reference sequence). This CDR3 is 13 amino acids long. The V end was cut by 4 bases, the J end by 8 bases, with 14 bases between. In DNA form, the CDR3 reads TGTGCCAGCAGCTCACGGACTCTAGGAGGCTACACCTTC. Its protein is CASSSRTLGGYTF.

CDR3 in DNA: TGCAGCGGGTTAGGCACTGAAGCTTTCTTT. It is translated as CSGLGTEAFF. This chain links TRBV29-1 with TRBJ1-1; D call uncertain. The CDR3 contains 10 residues. V lost 7 bases and J lost 4, with 7 bases in between. Germline V lookup: CDR1 SQVTM, CDR2 ANQGSEA.

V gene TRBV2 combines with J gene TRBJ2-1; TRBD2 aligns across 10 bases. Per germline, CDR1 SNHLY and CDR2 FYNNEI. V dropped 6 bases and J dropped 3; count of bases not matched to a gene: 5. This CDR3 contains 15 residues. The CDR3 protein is CASRDGLAVYNEQFF. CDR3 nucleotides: TGTGCCAGCAGGGACGGACTAGCGGTCTACAATGAGCAGTTCTTC.

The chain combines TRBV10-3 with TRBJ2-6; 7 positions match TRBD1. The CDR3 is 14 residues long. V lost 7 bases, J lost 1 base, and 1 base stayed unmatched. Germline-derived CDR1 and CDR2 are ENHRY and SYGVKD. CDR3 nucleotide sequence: TGTGCCATCACAGGGGGTTCTGGGGCCAACGTCCTGACTTTC. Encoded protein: CAITGGSGANVLTF.

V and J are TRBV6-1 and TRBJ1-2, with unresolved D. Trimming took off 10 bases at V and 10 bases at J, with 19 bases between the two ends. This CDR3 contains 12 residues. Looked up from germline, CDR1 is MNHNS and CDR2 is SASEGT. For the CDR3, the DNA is TGTGCCACCAGACTAGCGGGATGTGACTACACCTTC. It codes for CATRLAGCDYTF.

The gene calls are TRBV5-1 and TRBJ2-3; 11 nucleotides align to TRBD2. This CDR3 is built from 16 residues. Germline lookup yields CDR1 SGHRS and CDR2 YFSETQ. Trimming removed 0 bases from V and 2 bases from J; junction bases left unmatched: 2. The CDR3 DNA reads TGCGCCAGCAGCTTGGTAGCGGGAGGGACCACAGATACGCAGTATTTT. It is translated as CASSLVAGGTTDTQYF.

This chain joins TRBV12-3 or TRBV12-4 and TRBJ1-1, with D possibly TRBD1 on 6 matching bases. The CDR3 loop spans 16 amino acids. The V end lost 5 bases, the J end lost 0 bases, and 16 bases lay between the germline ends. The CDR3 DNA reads TGTGCCAGCAGTCTTCGACGAGGGGGAATGAACACTGAAGCTTTCTTT. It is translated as CASSLRRGGMNTEAFF.

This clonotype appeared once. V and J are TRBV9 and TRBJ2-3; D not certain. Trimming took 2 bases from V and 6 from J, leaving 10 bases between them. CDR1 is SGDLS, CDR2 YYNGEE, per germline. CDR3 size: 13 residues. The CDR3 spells CASSVDRWDTQYF. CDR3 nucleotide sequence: TGTGCCAGCAGCGTCGACCGTTGGGATACGCAGTATTTT.

CDR3 DNA sequence: TGTGCCAGCAGCTCTAGGGGGGAGATCCAGCCCCAGCATTTT. Its protein is CASSSRGEIQPQHF. The genes are TRBV7-2 and TRBJ1-5; TRBD1 is a possible D gene (6 bases). Trimming shortened V by 4 bases and J by 7 bases, and 14 bases separated the two germline ends. CDR3 size: 14 residues. Germline V gene sequence: CDR1 SGHTA, CDR2 FQGNSA.

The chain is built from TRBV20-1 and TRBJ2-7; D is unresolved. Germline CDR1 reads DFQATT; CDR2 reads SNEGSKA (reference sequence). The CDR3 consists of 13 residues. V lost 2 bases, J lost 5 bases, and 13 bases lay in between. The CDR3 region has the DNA TGCAGTGCTAGAAAGCCGCTAGACGACGAGCAGTACTTC. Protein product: CSARKPLDDEQYF.

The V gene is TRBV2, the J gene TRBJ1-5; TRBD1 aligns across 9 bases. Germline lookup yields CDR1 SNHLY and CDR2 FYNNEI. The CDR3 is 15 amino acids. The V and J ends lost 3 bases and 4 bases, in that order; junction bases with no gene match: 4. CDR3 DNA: TGTGCCAGCAGTGATAGTGGGACAGGGAATCAGCCCCAGCATTTT. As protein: CASSDSGTGNQPQHF.

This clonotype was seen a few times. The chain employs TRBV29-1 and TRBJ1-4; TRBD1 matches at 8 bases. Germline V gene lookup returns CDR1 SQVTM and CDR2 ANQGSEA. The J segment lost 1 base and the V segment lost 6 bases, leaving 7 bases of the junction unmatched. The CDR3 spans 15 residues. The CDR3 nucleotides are TGCAGCGTCTCGACAGGGGTTGGAACTAATGAAAAACTGTTTTTT. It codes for CSVSTGVGTNEKLFF. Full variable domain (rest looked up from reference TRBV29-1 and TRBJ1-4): SAVISQKPSRDICQRGTSLTIQCQVDSQVTMMFWYRQQPGQSLTLIATANQGSEATYESGFVIDKFPISRPNLTFSTLTVSNMSPEDSSIYLCSVSTGVGTNEKLFFGSGTQLSVL.

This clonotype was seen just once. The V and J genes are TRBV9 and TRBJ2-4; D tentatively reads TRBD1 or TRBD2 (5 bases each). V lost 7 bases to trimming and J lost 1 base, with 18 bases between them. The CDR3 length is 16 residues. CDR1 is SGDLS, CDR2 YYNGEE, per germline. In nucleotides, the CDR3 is TGTGCCAGCGGGGGTAGAAGCGATTCGGCCAAAAACATTCAGTACTTC. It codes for CASGGRSDSAKNIQYF.

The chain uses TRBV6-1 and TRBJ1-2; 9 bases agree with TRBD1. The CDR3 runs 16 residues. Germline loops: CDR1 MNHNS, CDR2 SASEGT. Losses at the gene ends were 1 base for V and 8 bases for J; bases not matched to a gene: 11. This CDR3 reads CASSEVLGTGNWGYTF. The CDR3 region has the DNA TGTGCCAGCAGTGAAGTCTTGGGGACAGGGAACTGGGGCTACACCTTC.

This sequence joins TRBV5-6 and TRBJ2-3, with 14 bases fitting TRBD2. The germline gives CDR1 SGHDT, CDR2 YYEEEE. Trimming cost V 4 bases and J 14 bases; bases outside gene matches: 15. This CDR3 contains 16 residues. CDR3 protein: CASSLGLAGGRRYAYF. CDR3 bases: TGTGCCAGCAGCCTCGGACTAGCGGGAGGAAGGAGATACGCGTATTTT.

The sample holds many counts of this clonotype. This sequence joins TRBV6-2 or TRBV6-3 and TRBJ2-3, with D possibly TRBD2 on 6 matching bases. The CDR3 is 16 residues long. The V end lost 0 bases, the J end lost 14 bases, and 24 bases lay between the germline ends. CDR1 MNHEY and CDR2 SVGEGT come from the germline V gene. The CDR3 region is CASSYSATGEHRYAYF. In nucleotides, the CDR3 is TGTGCCAGCAGTTACTCGGCAACGGGAGAGCACAGATACGCGTATTTT.

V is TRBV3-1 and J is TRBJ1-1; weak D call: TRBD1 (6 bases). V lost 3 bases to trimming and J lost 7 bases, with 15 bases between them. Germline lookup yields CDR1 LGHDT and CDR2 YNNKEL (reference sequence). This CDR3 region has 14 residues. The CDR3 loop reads CASSQLAGDREAFF. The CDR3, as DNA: TGTGCCAGCAGCCAGCTAGCAGGGGATCGTGAAGCTTTCTTT.

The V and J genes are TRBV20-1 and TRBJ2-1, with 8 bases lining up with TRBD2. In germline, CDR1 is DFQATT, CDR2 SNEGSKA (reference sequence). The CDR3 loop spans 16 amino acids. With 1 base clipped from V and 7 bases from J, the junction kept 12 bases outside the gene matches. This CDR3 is CSARAPELAAGNEQFF. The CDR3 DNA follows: TGCAGTGCTAGAGCCCCGGAACTAGCGGCTGGTAATGAGCAGTTCTTC.

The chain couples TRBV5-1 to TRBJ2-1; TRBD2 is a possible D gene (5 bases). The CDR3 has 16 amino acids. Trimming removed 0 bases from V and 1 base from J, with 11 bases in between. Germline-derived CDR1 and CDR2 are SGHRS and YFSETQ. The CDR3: CASSLGLRGSYNEQFF. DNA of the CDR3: TGCGCCAGCAGCTTGGGCCTACGGGGATCCTACAATGAGCAGTTCTTC.

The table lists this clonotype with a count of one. The CDR3 DNA is TGTGCCAGCAGCCCTACACAGGGTCAATACAATGAGCAGTACTTC. This translates into CASSPTQGQYNEQYF. The chain uses TRBV6-5 and TRBJ2-1; D may be TRBD1 (6 bases). TRBJ2-7 matches the DNA end more closely, so the J call is doubtful. The CDR3 runs 15 residues. CDR1 and CDR2 (germline): MNHEY, SVGAGI.

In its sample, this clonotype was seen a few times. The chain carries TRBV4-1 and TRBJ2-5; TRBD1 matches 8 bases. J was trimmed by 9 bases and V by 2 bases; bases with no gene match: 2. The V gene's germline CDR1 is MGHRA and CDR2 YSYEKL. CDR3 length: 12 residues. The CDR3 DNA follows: TGCGCCAGCAGCCAACAGGGGGCGGCCCAGTACTTC. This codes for CASSQQGAAQYF.

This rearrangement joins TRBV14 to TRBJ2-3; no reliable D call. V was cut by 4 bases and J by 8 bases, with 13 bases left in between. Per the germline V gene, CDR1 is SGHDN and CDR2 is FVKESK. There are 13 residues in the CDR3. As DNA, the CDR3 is TGTGCCAGCAGCCCCCACCCCTTAAGTACGCAGTATTTT. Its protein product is CASSPHPLSTQYF.

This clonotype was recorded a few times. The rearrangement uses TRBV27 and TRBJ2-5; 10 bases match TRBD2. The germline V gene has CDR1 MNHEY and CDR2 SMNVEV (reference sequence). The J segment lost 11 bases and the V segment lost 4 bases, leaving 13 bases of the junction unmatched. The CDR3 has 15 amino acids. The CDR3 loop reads CASSSASSGGTQQYF. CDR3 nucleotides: TGTGCCAGCAGTTCGGCCTCTAGCGGGGGCACCCAGCAGTACTTC.

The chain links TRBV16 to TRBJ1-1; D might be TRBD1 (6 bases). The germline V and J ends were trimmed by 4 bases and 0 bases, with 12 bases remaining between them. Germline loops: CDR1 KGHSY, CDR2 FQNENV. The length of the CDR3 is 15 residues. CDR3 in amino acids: CASSLRGVVNTEAFF. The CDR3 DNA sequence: TGTGCCAGCAGCCTCAGGGGTGTGGTGAACACTGAAGCTTTCTTT.

The chain's CDR3 is CASSLSQLAGAYNEQFF. CDR3 bases: TGTGCCAGCAGCCTATCCCAACTAGCGGGAGCCTACAATGAGCAGTTCTTC. The chain uses TRBV7-9 and TRBJ2-1; TRBD2 matches at 11 bases. The CDR3 contains 17 residues. V gave up 5 bases and J gave up 2 bases; unmatched junction bases: 8. CDR1 is SEHNR and CDR2 is FQNEAQ in the germline V gene (reference sequence).

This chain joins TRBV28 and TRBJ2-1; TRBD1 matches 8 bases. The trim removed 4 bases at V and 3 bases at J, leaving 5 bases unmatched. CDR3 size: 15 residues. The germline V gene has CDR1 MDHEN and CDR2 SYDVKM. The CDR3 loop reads CASSSTGVLYNEQFF. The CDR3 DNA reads TGTGCCAGCAGTTCGACAGGGGTCCTCTACAATGAGCAGTTCTTC.

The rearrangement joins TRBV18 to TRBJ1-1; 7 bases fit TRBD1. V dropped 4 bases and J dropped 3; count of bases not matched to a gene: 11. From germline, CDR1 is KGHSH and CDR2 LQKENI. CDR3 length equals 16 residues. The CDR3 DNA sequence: TGTGCCAGCTCACTGTTTACAGGGGCCGTTGACACTGAAGCTTTCTTT. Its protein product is CASSLFTGAVDTEAFF.

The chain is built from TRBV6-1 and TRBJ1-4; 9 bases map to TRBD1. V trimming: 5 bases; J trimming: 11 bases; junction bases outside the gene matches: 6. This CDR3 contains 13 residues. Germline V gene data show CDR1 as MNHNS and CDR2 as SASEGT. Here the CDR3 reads CASSTDRGGKLFF. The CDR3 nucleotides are TGTGCCAGCAGTACCGACAGGGGGGGTAAACTGTTTTTT.